The present T cell receptor beta chain was sequenced within a study of T-cell memory formation after mild COVID-19. The CDR3 is 10 amino acids. The germline CDR1 and CDR2 sequences are SEHNR and FQNEAQ (reference sequence). TCRdb used MiXCR to reprocess the 5' RACE reads, holding one entry per CDR3 protein. The sample yields around 310,000 distinct CDR3 sequences, around an eighth seen once. Sequenced input: PBMCs or a T cell subset sorted from them (not recorded which). The chain carries TRBV7-9 and TRBJ2-1; no clear D gene. The J call is in doubt because the DNA end fits TRBJ2-3 better. The receptor was isolated from a man aged 18 to 29 who had mild COVID-19 (a few samples of this study predate the infection). Cell type and time point are not known. The DNA for the CDR3 is TGTGCCAGCAGCGCAGATACGCAGTATTTT. This encodes CASSADTQYF.